This entry lists 10 T cell receptor beta chains sequenced from one sample in a study of control samples from healthy donors and cancer patients. Method: immunoSEQ multiplex PCR; TCRdb's copy keeps in-frame clones and lacks some. The data show around 110,000 clones, over 90% seen once. The sequencing input was blood. These receptor sequences come from a man between 25 and 39 years old in good health.

The chain joins TRBV5-6 to TRBJ1-1; 7 bases map to TRBD1. The CDR3 is 15 residues long. Germline assignment: CDR1 SGHDT and CDR2 YYEEEE. Germline trimming cut 1 base from V and 1 base from J; bases unmatched to any gene: 4. The CDR3 nucleotides read TGTGCCAGCAGCTTGTTGGGACAGAAGAACACTGAAGCTTTCTTT. Encoded protein: CASSLLGQKNTEAFF.

J is TRBJ2-5 and V is TRBV19; D may be TRBD2 (5 bases). The germline V gene has CDR1 LNHDA and CDR2 SQIVND (reference sequence). Trimming shortened V by 6 bases and J by 1 base, and 12 bases separated the two germline ends. This CDR3 has 14 residues. In DNA, the CDR3 is TGTGCCAGTAGGCCCTTAGGACTCCAAGAGACCCAGTACTTC. This translates into CASRPLGLQETQYF.

This clone was seen a few times. The chain carries TRBV28 and TRBJ1-1; D is uncertain. The CDR3 length is 13 residues. Germline V gene lookup returns CDR1 MDHEN and CDR2 SYDVKM. V lost 0 bases and J 6 bases, leaving 8 bases between the germline ends. CDR3 sequence reads: CASSLWSGPEAFF. CDR3 DNA sequence: TGTGCCAGCAGTTTATGGTCAGGCCCTGAAGCTTTCTTT. Looking up the rest from reference TRBV28 and TRBJ1-1 gives the full variable domain: DVKVTQSSRYLVKRTGEKVFLECVQDMDHENMFWYRQDPGLGLRLIYFSYDVKMKEKGDIPEGYSVSREKKERFSLILESASTNQTSMYLCASSLWSGPEAFFGQGTRLTVV.

This chain joins TRBV27 and TRBJ1-1; tentatively, D is TRBD1 (6 bases). CDR1 is MNHEY and CDR2 is SMNVEV in the germline V gene (reference sequence). The CDR3 loop spans 13 amino acids. V was clipped by 5 bases and J by 1 base, with 8 bases between them. CDR3 region: CASSKQGNTEAFF. CDR3 bases: TGTGCCAGCAGTAAACAGGGGAACACTGAAGCTTTCTTT.

The chain is built from TRBV5-1 and TRBJ2-3, with 7 bases aligning to TRBD1. Germline trimming cut 7 bases from V and 0 bases from J; bases unmatched to any gene: 11. Germline assignment: CDR1 SGHRS and CDR2 YFSETQ. The CDR3 consists of 16 residues. The CDR3 DNA reads as TGCGCCAGCGGTTTGGGACAGACCTTTAGCACAGATACGCAGTATTTT. This sequence encodes CASGLGQTFSTDTQYF.

The table lists this clone with a count of one. The rearrangement joins TRBV28 to TRBJ1-2; the D is unclear. CDR1 is MDHEN and CDR2 is SYDVKM in the germline V gene. The germline V and J ends were trimmed by 2 bases and 7 bases, with 8 bases remaining between them. The CDR3 loop spans 12 amino acids. DNA of the CDR3: TGTGCCAGCAGTTTAGGCCGGGGTGGCTACACCTTC. This encodes CASSLGRGGYTF.

The rearrangement links TRBV9 to TRBJ2-5; D possibly corresponds to TRBD2 (5 bases). The CDR3 consists of 15 residues. CDR1 and CDR2 from the germline V gene are SGDLS and YYNGEE. The ends were cut back, 0 bases at V and 3 bases at J, with 12 bases in the middle. The DNA for the CDR3 is TGTGCCAGCAGCGTAGCGGGGAATTCGAAAGAGACCCAGTACTTC. Translated: CASSVAGNSKETQYF.

The CDR3 region has the DNA TGCAGCGCCTGGGACGGACGATATAATTCACCCCTCCACTTT. Amino acid sequence: CSAWDGRYNSPLHF. The J gene is TRBJ1-6, the V gene TRBV29-1; weak D call: TRBD1 (5 bases). CDR1 is SQVTM, CDR2 ANQGSEA, per germline. The V end was cut by 7 bases, the J end by 4 bases, with 14 bases between. The CDR3 is 14 amino acids.

The chain is built from TRBV5-1 and TRBJ2-2; 10 bases align to TRBD2. CDR3 length equals 16 residues. The ends lost 4 bases at V and 2 bases at J; junction bases unmatched: 5. Germline V gives CDR1 SGHRS, CDR2 YFSETQ. Here the CDR3 reads CASSTSGTFNTGELFF. The DNA for the CDR3 is TGCGCCAGCAGCACTAGCGGGACTTTCAACACCGGGGAGCTGTTTTTT.

The rearrangement uses TRBV3-1 (or the pseudogene TRBV3-2) and TRBJ2-1, with 7 nucleotides matching TRBD1. Per the germline V gene, CDR1 is LGHDT and CDR2 is YNNKEL (reference sequence). The CDR3 consists of 15 residues. Losses at the gene ends were 5 bases for V and 4 bases for J; bases not matched to a gene: 8. The CDR3 DNA sequence: TGTGCCAGCAGCAGGGGGCCGATGTTTTACAATGAGCAGTTCTTC. Its protein is CASSRGPMFYNEQFF.